The present TCR beta chain was sequenced within a study of T cells in pancreatic ductal adenocarcinoma. The selected patients with pancreatic ductal adenocarcinoma had surgery but no neoadjuvant therapy. The table came from immunoSEQ multiplex PCR; TCRdb's copy has only in-frame clones and leaves some out. The data hold 97,000 or so clones, with roughly 96% observed a single time. This CDR3 has 13 residues. V shed 2 bases and J shed 6 bases, with 9 bases lying between them. Per germline, CDR1 PRHDT and CDR2 FYEKMQ (reference sequence). This TCR came from a human donor with pancreatic ductal adenocarcinoma. The source material was PBMCs. The J gene is TRBJ2-3, the V gene TRBV13; tentative D call: TRBD2 (6 bases). CDR3 nucleotides: TGTGCCAGCAGCTTACTAGCGACCGATACGCAGTATTTT. Translating it yields CASSLLATDTQYF.